These 9 T cell receptor beta chains were all obtained from the same sample, sequenced in a study of control samples from healthy donors and cancer patients. The method was immunoSEQ multiplex PCR; TCRdb's version includes in-frame clones alone and lacks a portion of them. The sample records 150,000 to 200,000 clones, roughly 91% being singletons. The material sequenced was blood. The receptors derive from a young woman in good health.

The chain employs TRBV2 and TRBJ1-6, with 10 positions matching TRBD1. The CDR3 is 13 amino acids. Germline lookup yields CDR1 SNHLY and CDR2 FYNNEI. Trimming took 8 bases from V and 6 from J; bases not matched to a gene: 1. The CDR3: CASRDRGNSPLHF. CDR3 DNA: TGTGCCAGCCGGGACAGGGGTAATTCACCCCTCCACTTT. The whole variable domain, filled in from reference TRBV2 and TRBJ1-6, reads EPEVTQTPSHQVTQMGQEVILRCVPISNHLYFYWYRQILGQKVEFLVSFYNNEISEKSEIFDDQFSVERPDGSNFTLKIRSTKLEDSAMYFCASRDRGNSPLHFGNGTRLTVT.

The rearrangement uses TRBV18 and TRBJ1-4; unclear D gene. The CDR3 loop spans 14 amino acids. Germline V CDR1 and CDR2: KGHSH, LQKENI. V was cut by 3 bases and J by 3 bases, with 8 bases left in between. The CDR3 loop is CASSPKVANEKLFF. The CDR3 nucleotides read TGTGCCAGCTCACCGAAAGTGGCTAATGAAAAACTGTTTTTT.

The rearrangement uses TRBV10-3 and TRBJ2-6; weak D call: TRBD1 (6 bases). Germline V gene sequence: CDR1 ENHRY, CDR2 SYGVKD. Trimming removed 6 bases at V and 2 bases at J, with 8 bases between. There are 14 residues in the CDR3. The chain's CDR3 is CAIRAGAGANVLTF. CDR3 in DNA: TGTGCCATCAGAGCAGGGGCTGGGGCCAACGTCCTGACTTTC.

This clone came up once. The chain links TRBV5-1 to TRBJ1-1, with D possibly matching TRBD1 (6 bases). Germline V gene lookup returns CDR1 SGHRS and CDR2 YFSETQ. This CDR3 region has 13 residues. Trimming took off 2 bases at V and 4 bases at J, with 9 bases between the two ends. CDR3 region: CASSFGTPTEAFF. The DNA for the CDR3 is TGCGCCAGCAGCTTCGGGACACCCACTGAAGCTTTCTTT.

This clone was detected only once. V is TRBV19 and J is TRBJ1-1; D unclear. CDR1 LNHDA and CDR2 SQIVND come from the germline V gene (reference sequence). The CDR3 loop spans 14 amino acids. The germline V and J ends were trimmed by 0 bases and 0 bases, with 5 bases remaining between them. CDR3 nucleotides: TGTGCCAGTAGTATAGAGGGCATGAACACTGAAGCTTTCTTT. Translation: CASSIEGMNTEAFF. The full variable domain, with the rest looked up from reference TRBV19 and TRBJ1-1, is DGGITQSPKYLFRKEGQNVTLSCEQNLNHDAMYWYRQDPGQGLRLIYYSQIVNDFQKGDIAEGYSVSREKKESFPLTVTSAQKNPTAFYLCASSIEGMNTEAFFGQGTRLTVV.

V and J are TRBV6-5 and TRBJ1-2; 8 bases map to TRBD1. The V segment lost 0 bases and the J segment 8 bases; nucleotides outside the gene matches: 11. This CDR3 comprises 16 residues. Looked up from germline, CDR1 is MNHEY and CDR2 is SVGAGI. The CDR3 nucleotides are TGTGCCAGCAGTTACTCGGATCCCAGGGGGCGAGGGGGCTACACCTTC. Residues: CASSYSDPRGRGGYTF.

The CDR3 here is CASSLSAGEVGDTQYF. The CDR3, as DNA: TGTGCCAGCAGCTTAAGCGCGGGAGAGGTTGGAGATACGCAGTATTTT. The J gene is TRBJ2-3, the V gene TRBV7-3, with 7 positions matching TRBD2. Germline CDR1 reads SGHTA; CDR2 reads FQGTGA. The CDR3 extends over 16 amino acids. J gave up 5 bases and V 1 base, and 9 bases lay outside the gene matches. The whole variable domain, filled in from reference TRBV7-3 and TRBJ2-3, reads GAGVSQTPSNKVTEKGKYVELRCDPISGHTALYWYRQSLGQGPEFLIYFQGTGAADDSGLPNDRFFAVRPEGSVSTLKIQRTERGDSAVYLCASSLSAGEVGDTQYFGPGTRLTVL.

J is TRBJ2-1 and V is TRBV12-3 or TRBV12-4; D unclear. This CDR3 spans 10 amino acids. Trimming pared 6 bases from V and 7 bases from J, leaving 4 bases between. The CDR3 DNA sequence: TGTGCCAGCAGGAGGAATGAGCAGTTCTTC. Translation gives CASRRNEQFF.

The CDR3 protein is CASSQGGATSRGVNEQYF. The CDR3 DNA is TGTGCCAGCAGCCAAGGCGGGGCGACTAGCCGCGGTGTTAACGAGCAGTACTTC. The rearrangement joins TRBV14 to TRBJ2-7, with TRBD2 matching 7 bases. J was trimmed by 5 bases and V by 1 base; bases with no gene match: 17. The CDR3 contains 18 residues. Germline CDR1 SGHDN, CDR2 FVKESK. The full variable domain, in which reference TRBV14 and TRBJ2-7 provide the parts outside the CDR3, is EAGVTQFPSHSVIEKGQTVTLRCDPISGHDNLYWYRRVMGKEIKFLLHFVKESKQDESGMPNNRFLAERTGGTYSTLKVQPAELEDSGVYFCASSQGGATSRGVNEQYFGPGTRLTVT.